The sequence of this T cell receptor beta chain was determined in a study of OX40 agonist ivuxolimab in advanced cancers. In its sample, this clone was seen a few times. This CDR3 is 13 amino acids long. Germline-derived CDR1 and CDR2 are MNHNS and SASEGT. Trimming removed 0 bases from V and 11 bases from J; junction bases left unmatched: 4. The repertoire was sequenced with immunoSEQ multiplex PCR; TCRdb's copy has only in-frame clones and lacks some. The top ten hold 50% to 60% of the sample, which has some 50,000 clones, roughly 85% seen once. This clonotype originated in an adult with an advanced solid tumor such as melanoma, head and neck, liver or kidney cancer. The input for sequencing was CD4+ or CD8+ T cells sorted from blood, taken in a trial of the OX40 agonist ivuxolimab. This sequence joins TRBV6-1 and TRBJ1-1; 9 positions agree with TRBD1. CDR3 DNA sequence: TGTGCCAGCAGTGAAGCGGGACAGGGCCACGCTTTCTTT. Translation gives CASSEAGQGHAFF.